The 12 T cell receptor beta chains presented below share a single source sample, sequenced in a study of control samples from healthy donors and cancer patients. Produced via immunoSEQ multiplex PCR; TCRdb's table is partial and in-frame only. The repertoire consists of 100,000 to 150,000 clones, with roughly 90% occurring once and the leading ten covering 1.5% to 2%. The sequenced sample was blood. The receptors originated from a young man in good health.

This clone came up a few times. The chain carries TRBV5-5 and TRBJ2-3; D remains unclear. Trimming cost V 4 bases and J 2 bases, with 5 bases left between them. The CDR3 consists of 12 residues. Per the germline V gene, CDR1 is SGHKS and CDR2 is YYEKEE (reference sequence). CDR3 DNA sequence: TGTGCCAGCAGCCCCTCCACAGATACGCAGTATTTT. Translation gives CASSPSTDTQYF.

This chain connects TRBV27 to TRBJ2-5; 9 positions match TRBD1. From germline, CDR1 is MNHEY and CDR2 SMNVEV (reference sequence). The CDR3 has 18 amino acids. Trimming cost V 0 bases and J 5 bases; bases outside gene matches: 13. CDR3 coding DNA: TGTGCCAGCAGTTTATCGCCGTTCACAGGGGGCCTCGAGGAGACCCAGTACTTC. It specifies CASSLSPFTGGLEETQYF.

CDR3 loop: CASSYGTRDYEQYF. The CDR3 DNA sequence: TGTGCCAGCAGTTACGGGACTAGAGATTACGAGCAGTACTTC. The gene calls are TRBV6-2 or TRBV6-3 and TRBJ2-7, with TRBD2 matching 8 bases. Germline values: CDR1 MNHEY, CDR2 SVGEGT. V dropped 2 bases and J dropped 4; count of bases not matched to a gene: 4. The CDR3 length is 14 residues.

V usage is TRBV10-3 and J usage is TRBJ2-7; no firm D call. Germline V gene lookup returns CDR1 ENHRY and CDR2 SYGVKD. CDR3 length: 12 residues. Trimming left V 8 bases short and J 7 bases short, with 15 bases between. CDR3: CAISPGRIEQYF. CDR3 sequence (DNA): TGTGCCATCTCCCCCGGGCGAATAGAGCAGTACTTC.

This chain connects TRBV7-9 to TRBJ1-1, with D unresolved. This CDR3 spans 14 amino acids. Germline CDR1 reads SEHNR; CDR2 reads FQNEAQ (reference sequence). V lost 4 bases, J lost 4 bases, and 13 bases lay in between. In nucleotides, the CDR3 is TGTGCCAGCAGCTCCACTTTTGGGAGCACTGAAGCTTTCTTT. As protein: CASSSTFGSTEAFF.

The V gene is TRBV2, the J gene TRBJ2-2; 14 nucleotides line up with TRBD2. The CDR3 length is 17 residues. V dropped 5 bases and J dropped 1; count of bases not matched to a gene: 3. The germline CDR1 and CDR2 sequences are SNHLY and FYNNEI. CDR3 bases: TGTGCCAGCAGTCGACTAGCGGGAGGGAAGAACACCGGGGAGCTGTTTTTT. Translation gives CASSRLAGGKNTGELFF.

As concerns this clone: The sample has other DNA sequences that encode this CDR3 too. The chain is built from TRBV2 and TRBJ2-5; D unresolved. This CDR3 spans 10 amino acids. Germline assignment: CDR1 SNHLY and CDR2 FYNNEI. V was clipped by 6 bases and J by 5 bases, with 4 bases between them. In DNA form, the CDR3 reads TGTGCCAGCAGCGGGGAGACCCAGTACTTC. Its translation is CASSGETQYF.

The CDR3 here is CASVAAVGRAYEQYF. The CDR3 region has the DNA TGTGCCAGCGTGGCCGCCGTAGGAAGGGCGTACGAGCAGTACTTC. The chain is built from TRBV25-1 and TRBJ2-7; no firm D call. Trimming left V 8 bases short and J 4 bases short, with 21 bases between. Germline V gene sequence: CDR1 MGHDK, CDR2 SYGVNS. The CDR3 contains 15 residues.

V and J are TRBV30 and TRBJ1-1; 10 nucleotides align to TRBD1. J lost 5 bases, V lost 3 bases, and 9 bases had no gene match. CDR1 is GTSNPN, CDR2 SVGIG, per germline (reference sequence). This CDR3 is built from 15 residues. CDR3 DNA: TGTGCCTGGAGCCCCTCGGGGACAGGGGTTACTGAAGCTTTCTTT. It translates to CAWSPSGTGVTEAFF. Full variable domain (rest looked up from reference TRBV30 and TRBJ1-1): SQTIHQWPATLVQPVGSPLSLECTVEGTSNPNLYWYRQAAGRGLQLLFYSVGIGQISSEVPQNLSASRPQDRQFILSSKKLLLSDSGFYLCAWSPSGTGVTEAFFGQGTRLTVV.

V usage is TRBV11-2 and J usage is TRBJ2-5; D is perhaps TRBD2 (6 bases). Germline assignment: CDR1 SGHAT and CDR2 FQNNGV. The CDR3 is made up of 16 amino acids. Trimming took off 5 bases at V and 4 bases at J, with 20 bases between the two ends. The CDR3 sequence: CASSLGRNSLGETQYF. The CDR3 bases are TGTGCCAGCAGCCTAGGGAGGAATAGTTTGGGAGAGACCCAGTACTTC. The full variable domain, in which reference TRBV11-2 and TRBJ2-5 provide the parts outside the CDR3, is EAGVAQSPRYKIIEKRQSVAFWCNPISGHATLYWYQQILGQGPKLLIQFQNNGVVDDSQLPKDRFSAERLKGVDSTLKIQPAKLEDSAVYLCASSLGRNSLGETQYFGPGTRLLVL.

This rearrangement joins TRBV6-4 to TRBJ2-2; D not certain. The CDR3 runs to 13 residues. Germline loops: CDR1 MRHNA, CDR2 SNTAGT. Trimming removed 4 bases from V and 1 base from J, with 4 bases in between. CDR3 in DNA: TGTGCCAGCAGTGTGGGGAACACCGGGGAGCTGTTTTTT. It encodes CASSVGNTGELFF.

J is TRBJ2-1 and V is TRBV11-2, with 7 positions matching TRBD2. Germline values: CDR1 SGHAT, CDR2 FQNNGV. V shed 5 bases and J 8 bases; nucleotides not matched to a gene: 3. The length of the CDR3 is 12 residues. Written as DNA, the CDR3 is TGTGCCAGCAGCGGCGGGAGAGATGAGCAGTTCTTC. Translation gives CASSGGRDEQFF.